This TCR beta chain was captured by sequencing in a study of shared clonotypes between healthy human individuals. The wider study: Three plates each covered CD4 naive and memory; CD8 naive two, CD8 memory one.

Study-wide points: Blood was the sole source, and tissue repertoires probably differ.

Sequencing used immunoSEQ multiplex PCR; TCRdb keeps in-frame clones, though not all of them. The table records around 1.4 million clones, just under 99% of them present only once. The count of this clone is one. What it recognizes is unknown. The CDR3 covers 16 residues. After removal of 6 bases from V and 5 bases from J, the junction contained 11 bases not matched to a gene. CDR1 and CDR2 from the germline V gene are MDHEN and SYDVKM. The clonotype was recovered from a man aged 25 to 40 in good health. The sequencing input was naive CD4+ T cells sorted from blood. Stated subset: CD45RA+ positively selected. V gene TRBV28 combines with J gene TRBJ1-4; the match to TRBD1 covers 8 bases. This CDR3 is CASRKTGGGKNEKLFF. CDR3 bases: TGTGCCAGCAGGAAAACAGGGGGTGGGAAGAATGAAAAACTGTTTTTT.